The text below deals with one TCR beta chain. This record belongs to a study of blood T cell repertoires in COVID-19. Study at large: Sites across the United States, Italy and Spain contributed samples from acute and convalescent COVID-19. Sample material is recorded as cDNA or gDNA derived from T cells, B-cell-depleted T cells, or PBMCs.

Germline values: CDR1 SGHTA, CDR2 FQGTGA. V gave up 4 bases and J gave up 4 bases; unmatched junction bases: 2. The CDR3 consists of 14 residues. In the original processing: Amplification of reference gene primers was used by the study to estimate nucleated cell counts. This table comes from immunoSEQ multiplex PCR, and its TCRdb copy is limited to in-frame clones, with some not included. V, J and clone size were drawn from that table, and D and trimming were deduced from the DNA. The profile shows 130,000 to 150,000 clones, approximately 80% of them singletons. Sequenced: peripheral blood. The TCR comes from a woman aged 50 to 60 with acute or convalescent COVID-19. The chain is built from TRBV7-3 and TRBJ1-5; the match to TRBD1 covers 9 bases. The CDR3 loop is CASSSGQGNQPQHF. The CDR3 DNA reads TGTGCCAGCAGCTCAGGACAGGGGAATCAGCCCCAGCATTTT. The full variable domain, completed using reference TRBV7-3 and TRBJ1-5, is GAGVSQTPSNKVTEKGKYVELRCDPISGHTALYWYRQSLGQGPEFLIYFQGTGAADDSGLPNDRFFAVRPEGSVSTLKIQRTERGDSAVYLCASSSGQGNQPQHFGDGTRLSIL.